This TCR beta chain was found in a study of cytomegalovirus exposure and HLA in healthy donors. Findings and caveats of the study: Listed as cytomegalovirus-associated were 150 or so TCR beta chains.

PCR employed 60 Vbeta and 13 Jbeta primers. Sequencing used immunoSEQ multiplex PCR; TCRdb keeps in-frame clones, though not all of them. The sample carries 80,000 to 100,000 clones, around 80% recorded once. With regard to this clone: Its cognate antigen is unknown.

This clonotype originated in a male donor in good health and CMV-seropositive. Specimen: PBMCs.

CDR3 nucleotide sequence: TGCGCCAGCAGCCAAGAGACAGGGAGAAACACTGAAGCTTTCTTT. This codes for CASSQETGRNTEAFF. The chain employs TRBV4-3 and TRBJ1-1; 7 positions agree with TRBD1. J was trimmed by 2 bases and V by 0 bases; bases with no gene match: 3. CDR3 length: 15 amino acids. Germline V lookup: CDR1 LGHNA, CDR2 YSLEER.